Listed here is a single TCR beta chain. Its antigen is still unknown. Base qualities are not provided; no much larger clone lies one nucleotide away. Taken from the germline V gene, the CDR1 and CDR2 loops are SGDLS and YYNGEE. At the junction V is shortened by 4 bases and J by 1 base, with 11 bases in between. Reading from cysteine to phenylalanine, the CDR3 counts 14 amino acids. CDR3 DNA is the only sequence kept; it has 42 bases, read in frame from the first base. Enrolling through a virtual design, the prospective study's participants ranged in age from roughly 18 to 95 years and lived across 24 United States geographic areas. In the prospective study, participants were assigned to cohorts based on the clinical history participants reported in a screening survey and a study questionnaire. ImmuneRACE Cohort 3 recovered participants were defined by two consecutive negative NP/OP PCR tests, healthcare professional clearance, or symptom resolution. Mobile phlebotomists in the prospective study collected whole blood, serum and a nasopharyngeal or oropharyngeal swab from every participant. Prospective study participants could optionally give additional blood draws and questionnaires over an approximately two-month period. Prospective study blood samples were shipped either frozen or at room temperature before DNA extraction.

TCRbeta CDR3 regions were amplified from genomic DNA by means of the immunoSEQ Assay, a bias-controlled multiplex PCR. In the original analysis: The number of nucleated cells in each sample was estimated from the amplification of reference gene primers within the assay. To quantify the absolute abundance of each unique TCRbeta CDR3 rearrangement, sequence reads were collapsed and filtered. Productive Simpson clonality was computed per sample as the square root of Simpson's diversity index over productive rearrangements. What TCRdb holds here is the immuneACCESS table cut down to in-frame rearrangements. Part of the clones is not present; checked against another copy, under half of the missing clones reflect an unresolved V gene, and the others are unexplained. V, J and clone size are those of that table, while D and trimming were read from the DNA. This sample gives under 300,000 clones in total; approximately 92% of them show up just once. Of the sample, 2.4% falls within the top ten clones.

The data stem from a study of blood T cell repertoires in COVID-19 (dated by TCRdb to the early 2020s). As for the study more broadly: Samples from collaborators originated in the United States, Italy and Spain and spanned both the acute and convalescent phases of COVID-19. HLA class I and class II types, where available, came from metadata supplied by the sample provider rather than from assay-based typing. The samples were drawn from the first 160 participants of the ongoing ImmuneRACE study and from over a thousand subjects provided by 6 global collaborators. The sample metadata nearly always contained a de-identified subject ID, COVID-19 status, age in years and sex. Deeply sampled blood TCRbeta repertoires from subjects exposed to, actively infected with, or recovered from COVID-19 were included in the dataset. The repertoires were released in a freely available public database meant as a resource for research on the immune response to SARS-CoV-2. The prospective study material was composed of cDNA or gDNA derived from T cells, B-cell-depleted T cells, or PBMCs. Study-wide findings and limitations: The amount of clinical and demographic metadata varied by source and participant and was provided uncurated.

Sequenced sample: PBMCs or T cells enriched from blood (not recorded which). In this chain, TRBV9 is recombined with TRBJ1-1, and TRBD1 may be the D gene, going by 5 matching bases. The receptor comes from a woman aged 18-30 years who had recovered from COVID-19. The CDR3 here reads CASSPTDANTEAFF. The nucleotides are TGTGCCAGCAGCCCGACAGATGCGAACACTGAAGCTTTCTTT. Extended through the reference TRBV9 and TRBJ1-1 proteins, this CDR3 yields the full variable domain: DSGVTQTPKHLITATGQRVTLRCSPRSGDLSVYWYQQSLDQGLQFLIQYYNGEERAKGNILERFSAQQFPDLHSELNLSSLELGDSALYFCASSPTDANTEAFFGQGTRLTVV.